The rows below give T cell receptor beta chains drawn from one sample of a study of blood T cell repertoires in COVID-19. The repertoire was sequenced with immunoSEQ multiplex PCR; TCRdb's copy has only in-frame clones and lacks some. The data contain some 120,000 clones, roughly 85% of them singletons. The sample comprised peripheral blood. All receptors derive from an elderly man with active or convalescent COVID-19. Both conserved end residues are part of each CDR3. The D gene is left open where the match is weak. Size is omitted from some rows. Given values are once, few, many or a class for expanded clones.

j_call	d_call	clone_size	v_call	cdr3_aa	cdr3_nt
TRBJ1-6	TRBD1	once	TRBV4-1	CASRTGDSPLHF	TGCGCCAGCAGGACAGGGGATTCACCCCTCCACTTT
TRBJ2-3	TRBD1	NA	TRBV6-1	CASSGFVGQGTDTQYF	TGTGCCAGCAGTGGCTTTGTGGGACAGGGGACAGATACGCAGTATTTT
TRBJ1-3	NA	NA	TRBV28	CASNRRMGNTIYF	TGTGCCAGTAACAGGCGTATGGGAAACACCATATATTTT
TRBJ2-3	TRBD2	NA	TRBV4-3	CASSQDPVGGSTDTQYF	TGCGCCAGCAGCCAAGATCCGGTGGGCGGGAGTACAGATACGCAGTATTTT
TRBJ1-5	TRBD1	NA	TRBV6-5	CASGGQSHQPQHF	TGTGCCAGCGGGGGACAGAGTCATCAGCCCCAGCATTTT
TRBJ2-7	TRBD1	NA	TRBV2	CASSEGQGGYEQYF	TGTGCCAGCAGTGAGGGACAGGGCGGATACGAGCAGTACTTC
TRBJ2-7	NA	NA	TRBV19	CASSSDRSSYEQYF	TGTGCCAGTAGTTCAGACAGGAGCTCCTACGAGCAGTACTTC
TRBJ2-3	NA	NA	TRBV5-6	CASRRLDTQYF	TGTGCCAGCAGACGACTTGATACGCAGTATTTT
TRBJ2-7	TRBD1	NA	TRBV19	CASSPRSGTGAYEQYF	TGTGCCAGTAGTCCTCGTTCGGGGACAGGGGCCTACGAGCAGTACTTC
TRBJ2-1	NA	NA	TRBV11-3	CASSSGTGSSYNEQFF	TGTGCCAGCAGCTCAGGAACAGGGAGCTCCTACAATGAGCAGTTCTTC
TRBJ2-5	NA	once	TRBV2	CASVVSWETQYF	TGTGCCAGCGTGGTCAGTTGGGAGACCCAGTACTTC
TRBJ2-1	TRBD2	NA	TRBV6-4	CASSDQRGNNEQFF	TGTGCCAGCAGTGACCAGCGGGGTAACAATGAGCAGTTCTTC
TRBJ2-2	NA	NA	TRBV11-3	CASSLEGRTGELFF	TGTGCCAGCAGCTTAGAGGGCAGAACCGGGGAGCTGTTTTTT
TRBJ2-5	TRBD2	NA	TRBV5-1	CASHPGGRGETQYF	TGCGCCAGCCACCCGGGGGGGCGAGGAGAGACCCAGTACTTC
TRBJ2-5	NA	NA	TRBV11-2	CASSLAVTLRREAQYF	TGTGCCAGCAGCTTAGCAGTAACCCTCAGAAGGGAGGCCCAGTACTTC
TRBJ2-5	TRBD1	NA	TRBV5-1	CASSPGTGQETQYF	TGCGCCAGCAGCCCCGGGACAGGGCAAGAGACCCAGTACTTC
TRBJ2-7	NA	few	TRBV5-1	CASRAQGGSYEQYF	TGCGCCAGCAGGGCACAGGGTGGCTCCTACGAGCAGTACTTC
TRBJ1-2	NA	NA	TRBV2	CASLGEGLSPNYGYTF	TGTGCCAGCTTGGGGGAGGGCCTAAGCCCTAACTATGGCTACACCTTC
TRBJ2-7	TRBD2	NA	TRBV3-1/TRBV3-2	CASSPGRASYEQYF	TGTGCCAGCAGCCCGGGGAGGGCCTCCTACGAGCAGTACTTC
TRBJ2-3	NA	NA	TRBV13	CASSLRSGPTDTQYF	TGTGCCAGCAGCTTGCGTAGCGGACCCACAGATACGCAGTATTTT
TRBJ2-3	TRBD2	NA	TRBV5-5	CASSRLAGGITDTQYF	TGTGCCAGCAGCAGACTAGCGGGGGGAATCACAGATACGCAGTATTTT
TRBJ1-1	NA	NA	TRBV30	CAWSPERGRFSEAFF	TGTGCCTGGAGTCCTGAAAGGGGCCGTTTCAGCGAGGCTTTCTTT
TRBJ2-7	NA	NA	TRBV24-1	CATSDRLRTEIYEQYF	TGTGCCACCAGTGACCGCCTTCGAACAGAGATCTACGAGCAGTACTTC
TRBJ1-2	TRBD1	NA	TRBV20-1	CSASQTGKGHGYTF	TGCAGTGCCAGTCAGACAGGGAAAGGCCATGGCTACACCTTC
TRBJ2-1	TRBD2	NA	TRBV20-1	CSASLRELNEQFF	TGCAGTGCTAGTTTGCGGGAGTTAAATGAGCAGTTCTTC
TRBJ2-7	NA	NA	TRBV20-1	CSATLLGEQYF	TGCAGTGCTACCCTTCTCGGCGAGCAGTACTTC
TRBJ1-4	NA	NA	TRBV7-9	CASGTAATNEKLFF	TGTGCCAGCGGAACAGCCGCAACTAATGAAAAACTGTTTTTT
TRBJ2-1	NA	NA	TRBV5-1	CASSLGGAPYNEQFF	TGCGCCAGCAGCTTAGGGGGGGCCCCCTACAATGAGCAGTTCTTC
TRBJ2-1	NA	NA	TRBV28	CASSLGVYNEQFF	TGTGCCAGCAGTTTGGGCGTCTACAATGAGCAGTTCTTC
TRBJ2-2	TRBD1	NA	TRBV13	CASTYGIWGTGGSGELFF	TGTGCCAGCACCTATGGAATTTGGGGGACAGGGGGCTCCGGGGAGCTGTTTTTT
TRBJ2-7	TRBD2	once	TRBV6-1	CASSDGGLAPYEQYF	TGTGCCAGCAGTGATGGGGGACTAGCTCCCTACGAGCAGTACTTC
TRBJ2-7	NA	NA	TRBV15	CATSREGGPYEQYF	TGTGCCACCAGCAGAGAAGGGGGTCCCTACGAGCAGTACTTC
TRBJ2-4	TRBD2	NA	TRBV10-3	CAISELLAGAYKNIQYF	TGTGCCATCAGTGAGCTACTAGCGGGAGCCTATAAAAACATTCAGTACTTC
TRBJ1-6	NA	once	TRBV10-3	CACTAEGGGNSPLHF	TGTGCCTGCACTGCGGAAGGGGGAGGGAATTCACCCCTCCACTTT
TRBJ1-6	TRBD1	NA	TRBV6-6	CASSYSWGQGDSPLHF	TGTGCCAGCAGTTACTCGTGGGGACAGGGGGATTCACCCCTCCACTTT
TRBJ2-1	NA	NA	TRBV27	CASSYTFETGTYNEQFF	TGTGCCAGCAGTTATACCTTCGAGACTGGAACCTACAATGAGCAGTTCTTC
TRBJ1-2	NA	NA	TRBV4-2	CASSHEGGYGYTF	TGTGCCAGCAGCCATGAGGGAGGCTATGGCTACACCTTC
TRBJ2-7	TRBD1	NA	TRBV5-1	CASSPDRGEQYF	TGCGCCAGCAGCCCGGACAGGGGCGAGCAGTACTTC
TRBJ2-7	TRBD2	NA	TRBV6-5	CASSWTSFYEQYF	TGTGCCAGCAGTTGGACTAGCTTCTACGAGCAGTACTTC
TRBJ2-5	NA	NA	TRBV19	CASSIGGQLQETQYF	TGTGCCAGTAGTATCGGGGGACAGCTCCAAGAGACCCAGTACTTC
TRBJ2-7	NA	NA	TRBV7-9	CASSLRGGEGSSLEQYF	TGTGCCAGCAGCTTAAGGGGGGGGGAAGGGTCCTCTCTCGAGCAGTACTTC